This T cell receptor (beta chain) was documented in a study of esophageal squamous cell carcinoma under preoperative chemotherapy. General study findings and limits: After treatment, tumor-infiltrating lymphocytes apparently came partly from blood T cells.

Specified time point: before preoperative PTX-NDP chemotherapy. For this clonotype: The target antigen is unknown.

TCRdb itself ran the PCR reads through MiXCR, one entry per CDR3 protein. The table records about 15,000 distinct CDR3 sequences, roughly half of them present only once. The germline V gene encodes CDR1 MNHEY and CDR2 SVGAGI. The CDR3 length is 16 residues. Sampling was conducted from a patient given preoperative chemotherapy. The sequence was obtained from a human donor with esophageal squamous cell carcinoma. The donor label of this sample is uncertain. The chain recombines TRBV6-5 with TRBJ2-7, with D tentatively TRBD1 (6 bases). The better agreement between TRBJ2-5 and the DNA end casts doubt on the J call. For the CDR3, the DNA is TGTGCCAGCAGTTTGAAACTATCGACAGGTTCGAAGACCCAGTACTTC. This sequence encodes CASSLKLSTGSKTQYF.